Sequencing of this T cell receptor beta chain was carried out in a study of blood T cell repertoires in COVID-19. Only in-frame clones appear in the TCRdb table, and some are missing; sequencing was by immunoSEQ multiplex PCR. This sample has about 200,000 clones; around three quarters occur once, and the top ten carry around 6%. V lost 6 bases to trimming and J lost 7 bases, with 10 bases between them. The germline V gene encodes CDR1 SNHLY and CDR2 FYNNEI. This CDR3 has 13 residues. The J gene is TRBJ1-6, the V gene TRBV2; perhaps TRBD1 as D (6 bases). The sample consisted of peripheral blood. The receptor's source is a woman in her 70s with acute or convalescent COVID-19. CDR3: CASRDSQNSPLHF. In DNA, the CDR3 is TGTGCCAGCAGGGACAGCCAGAATTCACCCCTCCACTTT.